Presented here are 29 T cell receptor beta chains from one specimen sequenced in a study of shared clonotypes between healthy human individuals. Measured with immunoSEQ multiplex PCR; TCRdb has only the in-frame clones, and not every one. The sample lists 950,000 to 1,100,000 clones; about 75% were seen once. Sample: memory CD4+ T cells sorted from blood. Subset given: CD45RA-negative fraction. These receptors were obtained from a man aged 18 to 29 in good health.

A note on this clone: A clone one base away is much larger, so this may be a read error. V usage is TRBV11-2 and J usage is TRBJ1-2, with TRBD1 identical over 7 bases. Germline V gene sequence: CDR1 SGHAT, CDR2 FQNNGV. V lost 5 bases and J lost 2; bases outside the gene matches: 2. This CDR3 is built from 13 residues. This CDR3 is CASSQTGNYGYTF. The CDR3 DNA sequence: TGTGCCAGCAGCCAGACAGGGAACTATGGCTACACCTTC.

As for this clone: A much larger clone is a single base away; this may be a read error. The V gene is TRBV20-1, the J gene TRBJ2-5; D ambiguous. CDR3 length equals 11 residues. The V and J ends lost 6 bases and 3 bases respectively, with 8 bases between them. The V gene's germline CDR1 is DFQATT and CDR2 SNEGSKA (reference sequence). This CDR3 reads CSAWWEETQYF. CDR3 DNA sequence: TGCAGTGCCTGGTGGGAAGAGACCCAGTACTTC.

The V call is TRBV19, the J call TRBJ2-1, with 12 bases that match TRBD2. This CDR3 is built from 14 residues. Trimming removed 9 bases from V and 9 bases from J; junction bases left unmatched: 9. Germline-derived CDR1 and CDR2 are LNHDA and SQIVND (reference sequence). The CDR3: CASKWTSGKREQFF. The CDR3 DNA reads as TGTGCCAGCAAGTGGACTAGCGGGAAACGTGAGCAGTTCTTC.

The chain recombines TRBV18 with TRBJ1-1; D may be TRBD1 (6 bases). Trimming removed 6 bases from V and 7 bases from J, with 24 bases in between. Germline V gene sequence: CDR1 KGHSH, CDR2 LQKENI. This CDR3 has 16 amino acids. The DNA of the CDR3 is TGTGCCAGCTCGCCCAACAGGGAAGGACCGAAGGGTGAAGCTTTCTTT. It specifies CASSPNREGPKGEAFF.

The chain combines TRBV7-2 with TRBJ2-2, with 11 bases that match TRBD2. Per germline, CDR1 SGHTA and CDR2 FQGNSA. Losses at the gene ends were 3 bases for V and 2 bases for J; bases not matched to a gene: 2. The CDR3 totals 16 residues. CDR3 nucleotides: TGTGCCAGCAGCTTTCTAGCGGGAGGAAACACCGGGGAGCTGTTTTTT. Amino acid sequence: CASSFLAGGNTGELFF. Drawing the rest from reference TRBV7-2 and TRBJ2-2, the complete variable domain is GAGVSQSPSNKVTEKGKDVELRCDPISGHTALYWYRQSLGQGLEFLIYFQGNSAPDKSGLPSDRFSAERTGGSVSTLTIQRTQQEDSAVYLCASSFLAGGNTGELFFGEGSRLTVL.

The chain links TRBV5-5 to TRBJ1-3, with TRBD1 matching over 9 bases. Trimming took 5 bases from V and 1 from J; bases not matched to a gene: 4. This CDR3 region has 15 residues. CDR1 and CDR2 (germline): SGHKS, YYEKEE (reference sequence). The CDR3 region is CASSRDRESGNTIYF. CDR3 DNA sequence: TGTGCCAGCAGTAGGGACAGGGAATCTGGAAACACCATATATTTT.

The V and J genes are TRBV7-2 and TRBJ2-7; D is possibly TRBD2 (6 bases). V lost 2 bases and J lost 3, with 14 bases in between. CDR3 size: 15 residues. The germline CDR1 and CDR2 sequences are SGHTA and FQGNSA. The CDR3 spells CASSLFRGINYEQYF. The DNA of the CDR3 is TGTGCCAGCAGCTTATTTCGCGGGATCAACTACGAGCAGTACTTC.

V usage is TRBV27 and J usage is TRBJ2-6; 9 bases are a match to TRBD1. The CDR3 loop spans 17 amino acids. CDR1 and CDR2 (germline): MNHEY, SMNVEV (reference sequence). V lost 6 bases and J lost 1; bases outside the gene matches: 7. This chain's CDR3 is CASSTGTGLSGANVLTF. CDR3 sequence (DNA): TGTGCCAGCAGCACCGGGACAGGGTTGTCTGGGGCCAACGTCCTGACTTTC.

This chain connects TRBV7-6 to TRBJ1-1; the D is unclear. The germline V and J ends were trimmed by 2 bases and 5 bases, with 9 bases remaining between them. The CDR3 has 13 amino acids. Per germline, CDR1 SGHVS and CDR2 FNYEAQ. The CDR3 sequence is CASSLRVGTEAFF. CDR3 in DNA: TGTGCCAGCAGCTTAAGGGTGGGGACTGAAGCTTTCTTT.

CDR3: CASSRRGNEQFF. DNA for the CDR3: TGTGCCAGCAGCCGGAGGGGGAATGAGCAGTTCTTC. V usage is TRBV7-2 and J usage is TRBJ2-1; D possibly uses TRBD1 or TRBD2 (6 bases each). Germline V CDR1 and CDR2: SGHTA, FQGNSA. V was cut by 5 bases and J by 7 bases, with 9 bases left in between. The length of the CDR3 is 12 residues.

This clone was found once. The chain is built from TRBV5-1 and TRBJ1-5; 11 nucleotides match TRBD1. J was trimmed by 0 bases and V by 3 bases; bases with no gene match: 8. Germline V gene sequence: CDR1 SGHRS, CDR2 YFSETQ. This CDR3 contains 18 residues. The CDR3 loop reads CASSWVGQGVYSNQPQHF. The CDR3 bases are TGCGCCAGCAGCTGGGTGGGACAGGGGGTCTATAGCAATCAGCCCCAGCATTTT. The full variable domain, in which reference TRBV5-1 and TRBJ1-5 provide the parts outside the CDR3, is KAGVTQTPRYLIKTRGQQVTLSCSPISGHRSVSWYQQTPGQGLQFLFEYFSETQRNKGNFPGRFSGRQFSNSRSEMNVSTLELGDSALYLCASSWVGQGVYSNQPQHFGDGTRLSIL.

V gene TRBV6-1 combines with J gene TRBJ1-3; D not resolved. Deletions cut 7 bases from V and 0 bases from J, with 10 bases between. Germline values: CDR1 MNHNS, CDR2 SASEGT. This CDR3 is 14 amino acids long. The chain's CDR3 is CASTDGYSGNTIYF. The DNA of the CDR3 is TGTGCCAGCACCGACGGTTACTCTGGAAACACCATATATTTT.

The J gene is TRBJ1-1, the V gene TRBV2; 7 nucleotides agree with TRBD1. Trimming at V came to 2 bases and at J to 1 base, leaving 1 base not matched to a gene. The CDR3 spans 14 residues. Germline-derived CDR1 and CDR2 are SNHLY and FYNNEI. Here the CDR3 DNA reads TGTGCCAGCAGTGAACGGGACAGGAACACTGAAGCTTTCTTT. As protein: CASSERDRNTEAFF.

CDR3 DNA sequence: TGTGCCAGCAGCTTTGGCGGGGGGCTTCGGGGCACAGATACGCAGTATTTT. It is translated as CASSFGGGLRGTDTQYF. V usage is TRBV5-6 and J usage is TRBJ2-3; 8 bases align to TRBD2. Germline CDR1 and CDR2: SGHDT and YYEEEE. The CDR3 consists of 17 residues. Losses at the gene ends were 2 bases for V and 1 base for J; bases not matched to a gene: 9.

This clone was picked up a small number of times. The CDR3 protein is CAISKDNTEAFF. CDR3 nucleotides: TGTGCCATCAGCAAAGACAACACTGAAGCTTTCTTT. The rearrangement links TRBV10-3 to TRBJ1-1; D is ambiguous. Trimming removed 6 bases at V and 2 bases at J, with 7 bases between. CDR3 length: 12 amino acids. Looked up from germline, CDR1 is ENHRY and CDR2 is SYGVKD.

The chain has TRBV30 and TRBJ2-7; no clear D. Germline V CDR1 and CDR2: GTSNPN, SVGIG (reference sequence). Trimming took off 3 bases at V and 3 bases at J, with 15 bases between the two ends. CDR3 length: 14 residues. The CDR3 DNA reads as TGTGCCTGGAGGGGGATCGGCCAAAACTACGAGCAGTACTTC. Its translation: CAWRGIGQNYEQYF.

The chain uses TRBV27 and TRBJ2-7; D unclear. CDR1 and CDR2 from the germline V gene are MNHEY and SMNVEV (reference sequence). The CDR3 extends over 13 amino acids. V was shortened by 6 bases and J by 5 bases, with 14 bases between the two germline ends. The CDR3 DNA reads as TGTGCCAGCAGACGGGTCTCTTCGAACGAGCAGTACTTC. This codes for CASRRVSSNEQYF.

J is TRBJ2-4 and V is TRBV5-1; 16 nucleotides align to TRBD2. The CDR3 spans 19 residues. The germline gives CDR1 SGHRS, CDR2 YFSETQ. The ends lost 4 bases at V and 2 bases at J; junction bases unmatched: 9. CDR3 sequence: CASSPGTSGRGLSKNIQYF. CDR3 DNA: TGCGCCAGCAGCCCCGGGACTAGCGGGAGGGGGTTATCCAAAAACATTCAGTACTTC.

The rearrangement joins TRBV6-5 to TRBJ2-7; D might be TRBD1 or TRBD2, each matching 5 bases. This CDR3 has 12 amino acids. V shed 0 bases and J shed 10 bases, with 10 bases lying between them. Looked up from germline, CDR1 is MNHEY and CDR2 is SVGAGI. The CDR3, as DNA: TGTGCCAGCAGTTACTCGGGGACCCTACAGTACTTC. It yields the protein CASSYSGTLQYF.

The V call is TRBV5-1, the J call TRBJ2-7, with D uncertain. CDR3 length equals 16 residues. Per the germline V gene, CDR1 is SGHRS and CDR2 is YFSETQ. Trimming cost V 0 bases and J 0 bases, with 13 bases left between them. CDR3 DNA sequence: TGCGCCAGCAGCTTGGTGGTGGGGATTAGCTCCTACGAGCAGTACTTC. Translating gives CASSLVVGISSYEQYF.

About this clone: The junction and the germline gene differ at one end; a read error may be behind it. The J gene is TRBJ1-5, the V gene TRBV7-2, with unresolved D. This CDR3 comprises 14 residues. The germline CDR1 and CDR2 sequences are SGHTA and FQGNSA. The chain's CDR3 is CASSLGPLNQPQHF. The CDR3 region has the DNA TGTGCCAGCAGTTTAGGACCCCTCAATCAGCCCCAGCATTTT.

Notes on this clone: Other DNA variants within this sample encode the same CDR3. CDR3 bases: TGTGCCAGCAGCTTGGCTGGGGGAAGCAACGAGCAGTACTTC. It yields the protein CASSLAGGSNEQYF. V is TRBV5-4 and J is TRBJ2-7, with D perhaps given as TRBD1 or TRBD2 (5 bases each). The V gene's germline CDR1 is SGHNT and CDR2 YYREEE (reference sequence). The V end was cut by 0 bases, the J end by 5 bases, with 12 bases between. CDR3 length equals 14 residues.

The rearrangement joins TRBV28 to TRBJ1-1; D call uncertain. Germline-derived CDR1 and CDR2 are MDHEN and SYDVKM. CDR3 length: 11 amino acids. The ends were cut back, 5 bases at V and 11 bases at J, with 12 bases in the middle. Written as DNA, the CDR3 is TGTGCCAGCAGTGCGAATCCCGGCGCTTTCTTT. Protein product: CASSANPGAFF.

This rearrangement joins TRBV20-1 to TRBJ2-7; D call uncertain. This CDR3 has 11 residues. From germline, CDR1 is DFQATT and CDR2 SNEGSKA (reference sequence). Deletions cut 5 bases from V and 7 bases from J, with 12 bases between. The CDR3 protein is CSASSGKEQYF. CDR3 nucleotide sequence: TGCAGTGCTTCATCGGGCAAAGAGCAGTACTTC.

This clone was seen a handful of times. The CDR3 sequence: CASSDTGLSTQYF. For the CDR3, the DNA is TGTGCCAGCAGCGATACAGGGTTAAGCACCCAGTACTTC. The chain links TRBV7-6 to TRBJ2-5; a possible D gene is TRBD1 (6 bases). In germline, CDR1 is SGHVS, CDR2 FNYEAQ. The CDR3 runs 13 residues. V was clipped by 5 bases and J by 8 bases, with 15 bases between them.

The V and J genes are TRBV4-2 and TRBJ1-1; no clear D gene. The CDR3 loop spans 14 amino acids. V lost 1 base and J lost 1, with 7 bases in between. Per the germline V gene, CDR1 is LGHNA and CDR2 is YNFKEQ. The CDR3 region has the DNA TGTGCCAGCAGCCAAGGTGAGGAGAACACTGAAGCTTTCTTT. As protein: CASSQGEENTEAFF.

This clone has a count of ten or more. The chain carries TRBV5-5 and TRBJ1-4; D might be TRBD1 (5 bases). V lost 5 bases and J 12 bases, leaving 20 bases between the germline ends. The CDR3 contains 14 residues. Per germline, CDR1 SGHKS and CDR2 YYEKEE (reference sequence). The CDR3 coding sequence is TGTGCCAGCAGTTCGTCTGGGGCAGCCATAGAACTGTTTTTT. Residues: CASSSSGAAIELFF.

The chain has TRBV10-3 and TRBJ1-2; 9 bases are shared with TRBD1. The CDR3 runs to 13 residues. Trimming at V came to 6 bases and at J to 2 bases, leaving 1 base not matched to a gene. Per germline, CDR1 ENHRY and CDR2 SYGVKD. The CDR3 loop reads CAIRGTGNYGYTF. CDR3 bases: TGTGCCATCAGGGGGACAGGGAACTATGGCTACACCTTC.

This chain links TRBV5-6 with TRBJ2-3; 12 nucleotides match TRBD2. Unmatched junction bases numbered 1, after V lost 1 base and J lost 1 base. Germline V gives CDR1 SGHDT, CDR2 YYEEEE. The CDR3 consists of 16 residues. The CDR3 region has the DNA TGTGCCAGCAGCTTGTGGACTAGCGGGGGCACAGATACGCAGTATTTT. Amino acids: CASSLWTSGGTDTQYF. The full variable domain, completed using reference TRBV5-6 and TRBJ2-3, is DAGVTQSPTHLIKTRGQQVTLRCSPKSGHDTVSWYQQALGQGPQFIFQYYEEEERQRGNFPDRFSGHQFPNYSSELNVNALLLGDSALYLCASSLWTSGGTDTQYFGPGTRLTVL.